These T cell receptor beta chains were read from a single sample in a study of regulatory T cells after allogeneic stem cell transplantation. TCRdb independently ran MiXCR on the 5' RACE reads; one entry per CDR3 protein. The sample lists roughly 4,700 distinct CDR3 sequences, roughly 96% occurring once. The starting material was sorted CD4+ T cells from blood (whether regulatory or conventional is not recorded), obtained 30 days after allogeneic stem cell transplant. These receptors all stem from a human patient who had an allogeneic stem cell transplant, so the T cells may come from the graft donor. The CDR3 runs from the conserved cysteine through the conserved F or W. Each record gives: CDR3 DNA, CDR3 protein, D gene, V gene, J gene, clone size. The D gene is left open where the match is weak. Some rows mark clone size as missing; the rest say once, few, many or name a class of expanded clone.

CDR3 DNA: TGTGCCATCAGTGATCCAAGGTACAATGAGCAGTTCTTC; CDR3 protein: CAISDPRYNEQFF; D gene: -; V gene: TRBV10-3; J gene: TRBJ2-1; clone size: -
CDR3 DNA: TGTGCCAGCAGTTTAGTTCTGACCTGCGAGCCGTTCTTC; CDR3 protein: CASSLVLTCEPFF; D gene: -; V gene: TRBV19; J gene: TRBJ2-7; clone size: -
CDR3 DNA: TGTGCCAGCAACATAGCCCCAGGGGCTCCTTACGAGCAGTACTTC; CDR3 protein: CASNIAPGAPYEQYF; D gene: -; V gene: TRBV11-2; J gene: TRBJ2-7; clone size: once
CDR3 DNA: TGTGCCAGCAGCTTAGATGGCCGGAACAGGGTAGGGAAGGGCCAGAACTTC; CDR3 protein: CASSLDGRNRVGKGQNF; D gene: -; V gene: TRBV11-2; J gene: TRBJ1-2; clone size: once
CDR3 DNA: TGCGCCAGCAGCTGGACGGTTAGGGAGACCCAGTACTTC; CDR3 protein: CASSWTVRETQYF; D gene: -; V gene: TRBV5-1; J gene: TRBJ2-5; clone size: once
CDR3 DNA: TGCAGTGCTTTGAGCCTCCGCGCCGGGACAGGGGGCGAGCAGTCCTTC; CDR3 protein: CSALSLRAGTGGEQSF; D gene: TRBD1; V gene: TRBV20-1; J gene: TRBJ2-7; clone size: -
CDR3 DNA: TGCAGCGTTGAGGGGGGGTTGGGGAAGACGCAGCACTTT; CDR3 protein: CSVEGGLGKTQHF; D gene: -; V gene: TRBV29-1; J gene: TRBJ1-5; clone size: -
CDR3 DNA: TGCGCCAGACCACCTGGTACTAGCGGGAACTACTACGAGCAGTACTTC; CDR3 protein: CARPPGTSGNYYEQYF; D gene: TRBD2; V gene: TRBV5-1; J gene: TRBJ2-7; clone size: -
CDR3 DNA: TGTGCCAGCAGCCCCGGGGACGCATCCAGCACCTGGTCCCCCTACGAGCAGTACTTC; CDR3 protein: CASSPGDASSTWSPYEQYF; D gene: -; V gene: TRBV7-8; J gene: TRBJ2-7; clone size: once
CDR3 DNA: TGCGCCAGCAGTCCTATGCGCTCCTATAATTCCGACCAGTACTTT; CDR3 protein: CASSPMRSYNSDQYF; D gene: -; V gene: TRBV2; J gene: TRBJ1-6; clone size: -
CDR3 DNA: TGTGCCGCCAGTGAGGGAAGCAATAGCAAGCGGCCCCAGCATTTT; CDR3 protein: CAASEGSNSKRPQHF; D gene: -; V gene: TRBV24-1; J gene: TRBJ1-5; clone size: -
CDR3 DNA: TGTGGCAGCAGGCTAAAGGGACAGGGGAAAGAGACCCAGCACTTC; CDR3 protein: CGSRLKGQGKETQHF; D gene: TRBD1; V gene: TRBV5-4; J gene: TRBJ2-5; clone size: -
CDR3 DNA: TGCGCCTGCTGCGCCGGCGGCACTAGCTGTCGCCTCCCCTTC; CDR3 protein: CACCAGGTSCRLPF; D gene: -; V gene: TRBV5-1; J gene: TRBJ1-2; clone size: -
CDR3 DNA: TGCGCCAGTCGACCTGGGGCGAGAGGGAACTACTACGAGCAGTACTTC; CDR3 protein: CASRPGARGNYYEQYF; D gene: -; V gene: TRBV5-1; J gene: TRBJ2-7; clone size: -
CDR3 DNA: TGTGCCTGCAGCTCGTCGTCGAGGGGCATGACTCGCTATCAGCCCCCGCATTTT; CDR3 protein: CACSSSSRGMTRYQPPHF; D gene: -; V gene: TRBV5-5; J gene: TRBJ1-5; clone size: -
CDR3 DNA: TGTGCCAGCAGCCGGCGGGACGGACAAGAGACCCAGTTCTTC; CDR3 protein: CASSRRDGQETQFF; D gene: -; V gene: TRBV6-5; J gene: TRBJ2-1; clone size: -
CDR3 DNA: TGCATCGCTGAAGACCCGGTACAGTTCTACGAGCAGTTCTTC; CDR3 protein: CIAEDPVQFYEQFF; D gene: -; V gene: TRBV20-1; J gene: TRBJ2-1; clone size: -
CDR3 DNA: TGCGCCAGCAGCTTGTTTGGGCCCGGGTGGTCTGGCCTTAAAGAGACCCAGTACTTC; CDR3 protein: CASSLFGPGWSGLKETQYF; D gene: -; V gene: TRBV5-1; J gene: TRBJ2-5; clone size: -
CDR3 DNA: TGCAGTGCTGGAGGCCCCCTCTCTACGAGGCCCCAGCATTTT; CDR3 protein: CSAGGPLSTRPQHF; D gene: -; V gene: TRBV20-1; J gene: TRBJ1-5; clone size: once
CDR3 DNA: TGTGCCAGCAGCGTAGACAGGGTTGTGAGACGGAGGCAGTTCTTC; CDR3 protein: CASSVDRVVRRRQFF; D gene: TRBD1; V gene: TRBV13; J gene: TRBJ2-1; clone size: -
CDR3 DNA: TGTGCCAGCAGGACCCTGGCGGGAGGGCCGGGTAAGCAGTACTTC; CDR3 protein: CASRTLAGGPGKQYF; D gene: TRBD2; V gene: TRBV6-5; J gene: TRBJ2-7; clone size: -
CDR3 DNA: TGTGCCAGCAGCACGTCGTCGAGGGGAATGGGTAGCAATCAGCCCCAGCATTTT; CDR3 protein: CASSTSSRGMGSNQPQHF; D gene: -; V gene: TRBV5-5; J gene: TRBJ1-5; clone size: -
CDR3 DNA: TGCGCCAGCAGCAGCATGGCGAGAGCCTTGTACGAGCAGTACTTC; CDR3 protein: CASSSMARALYEQYF; D gene: -; V gene: TRBV5-1; J gene: TRBJ2-7; clone size: -
CDR3 DNA: TGCGCCAGCAGCTTCGGAACGTCCAATGAAAAGCTGTTTTTT; CDR3 protein: CASSFGTSNEKLFF; D gene: -; V gene: TRBV5-1; J gene: TRBJ1-4; clone size: -
CDR3 DNA: TGTAGTGCTAGAAATCCATCGGGAGAAGGAGATACGCAGTATTTT; CDR3 protein: CSARNPSGEGDTQYF; D gene: -; V gene: TRBV20-1; J gene: TRBJ2-3; clone size: -
CDR3 DNA: TGCAGTGCCTTATCCCCCCTTTGCATGACGCAGCCCCAGTACTTT; CDR3 protein: CSALSPLCMTQPQYF; D gene: -; V gene: TRBV20-1; J gene: TRBJ1-5; clone size: -
CDR3 DNA: TGCTGTGCCAGCGGACTGGGAGGCGCTTGCTTT; CDR3 protein: CCASGLGGACF; D gene: -; V gene: TRBV20-1; J gene: TRBJ1-1; clone size: -
CDR3 DNA: TGTGCCAGCAGCGGTAAGGGCTCCGAAAATCAACCCCAGCACTTT; CDR3 protein: CASSGKGSENQPQHF; D gene: -; V gene: TRBV2; J gene: TRBJ1-6; clone size: -
CDR3 DNA: TGCACCAGCAACTCCGTGACGTCTAATGAAAAACTGTTTTTT; CDR3 protein: CTSNSVTSNEKLFF; D gene: -; V gene: TRBV5-1; J gene: TRBJ1-4; clone size: -
CDR3 DNA: TGTGCCAGCTGTCCACCGAGATCGAAGAATCCGCCCCATCATTTT; CDR3 protein: CASCPPRSKNPPHHF; D gene: -; V gene: TRBV18; J gene: TRBJ1-5; clone size: once
CDR3 DNA: TGTGCCAGAGGCCAAGAGTACAATGAGCAGTTCTTC; CDR3 protein: CARGQEYNEQFF; D gene: -; V gene: TRBV3-1; J gene: TRBJ2-1; clone size: -
CDR3 DNA: TGCGGCAGCAGTCAGGGGGGCAAAAACATTCAGTACTTC; CDR3 protein: CGSSQGGKNIQYF; D gene: -; V gene: TRBV6-5; J gene: TRBJ2-4; clone size: -
CDR3 DNA: TGCGCCGGCAGCTTGCCAGGGGGATCCGTGTACGGGCAGTACTTC; CDR3 protein: CAGSLPGGSVYGQYF; D gene: TRBD1; V gene: TRBV5-1; J gene: TRBJ2-7; clone size: -
CDR3 DNA: TGCAGTGCTAGAGGTCCCCACTCGTCGACGCGCCAGCATTTT; CDR3 protein: CSARGPHSSTRQHF; D gene: -; V gene: TRBV20-1; J gene: TRBJ1-5; clone size: -
CDR3 DNA: TGCAGTGCCACACCGACTAGCGGCGAACAAGAGAAGCAGTACTTC; CDR3 protein: CSATPTSGEQEKQYF; D gene: TRBD2; V gene: TRBV20-1; J gene: TRBJ2-5; clone size: once
CDR3 DNA: TGCGGCATGACCCCCGGGACAGGGGGCTGCTACAATGAGCAGTTCTTC; CDR3 protein: CGMTPGTGGCYNEQFF; D gene: TRBD1; V gene: TRBV29-1; J gene: TRBJ2-1; clone size: -
CDR3 DNA: TGCAGCGTGACCCCCGGGCCAGGGGGCTCCTCCAATGCGCAGTTCTTC; CDR3 protein: CSVTPGPGGSSNAQFF; D gene: TRBD1; V gene: TRBV29-1; J gene: TRBJ2-1; clone size: -
CDR3 DNA: TGTGCCAGCAGTCCGCGAGACGGACAAGCGACCCAGTACTTC; CDR3 protein: CASSPRDGQATQYF; D gene: -; V gene: TRBV6-5; J gene: TRBJ2-5; clone size: -
CDR3 DNA: TGTGCCAGCAGCAAAGAGTACGATGAGCAGTACTTC; CDR3 protein: CASSKEYDEQYF; D gene: -; V gene: TRBV3-1; J gene: TRBJ2-7; clone size: -
CDR3 DNA: TGCGCCAGCATCTTGCTAGCGTGTTCCATGTACGAGCAGTACTTC; CDR3 protein: CASILLACSMYEQYF; D gene: -; V gene: TRBV5-1; J gene: TRBJ2-7; clone size: -
CDR3 DNA: TGCGGTGCTGAAGGCCCGGACCAGTTCTACGAGCAGTACTTC; CDR3 protein: CGAEGPDQFYEQYF; D gene: -; V gene: TRBV20-1; J gene: TRBJ2-7; clone size: -
CDR3 DNA: TGCATTGCTGAATGCTCGGGACAGTTCTACGAGCAGTTTTTC; CDR3 protein: CIAECSGQFYEQFF; D gene: TRBD1; V gene: TRBV20-1; J gene: TRBJ2-7; clone size: -
CDR3 DNA: TGTGCCTGGAGTGTAGCTGCGGGCCGACTCTTCTATGGCTACACCTTC; CDR3 protein: CAWSVAAGRLFYGYTF; D gene: -; V gene: TRBV30; J gene: TRBJ1-2; clone size: -
CDR3 DNA: TGTGCGAGCAGCTACGCGAAGACCCTGTACTTC; CDR3 protein: CASSYAKTLYF; D gene: -; V gene: TRBV7-2; J gene: TRBJ2-7; clone size: -
CDR3 DNA: TGCGCCGGCAGCTTGGGGACTAGCGGGAGTTTCTCCTACAATGAGCGGTTCTTC; CDR3 protein: CAGSLGTSGSFSYNERFF; D gene: TRBD2; V gene: TRBV5-1; J gene: TRBJ2-1; clone size: once
CDR3 DNA: TGTGCCAACAGCGCTGGCTGCACTAGCGGGTACACAGCTACCCGGTACTTT; CDR3 protein: CANSAGCTSGYTATRYF; D gene: TRBD2; V gene: TRBV7-9; J gene: TRBJ2-3; clone size: -
CDR3 DNA: TGCTCCAGCAGCTTACTAACGGGAGGCATGTACGAGCAGTACTTC; CDR3 protein: CSSSLLTGGMYEQYF; D gene: TRBD2; V gene: TRBV5-1; J gene: TRBJ2-7; clone size: -
CDR3 DNA: TGCACCAGCAGCGAGAGGGGGGACGCGGCCTATGACTACTACTTC; CDR3 protein: CTSSERGDAAYDYYF; D gene: -; V gene: TRBV5-1; J gene: TRBJ2-7; clone size: -
CDR3 DNA: TGTGCCAGCAGCTGGTCGTCGAGGGGAATGAATAGCAATCAGCCGCAGCATTTT; CDR3 protein: CASSWSSRGMNSNQPQHF; D gene: -; V gene: TRBV5-5; J gene: TRBJ1-5; clone size: once
CDR3 DNA: TGCGGCAGCAGCTTGAAGGGGGACACGGATTATGGGTACACCTTC; CDR3 protein: CGSSLKGDTDYGYTF; D gene: -; V gene: TRBV5-1; J gene: TRBJ1-2; clone size: -
CDR3 DNA: TGTGCCAGCAGCCCAGGACAGGGTACAGCGACAGATACGCAATATTTT; CDR3 protein: CASSPGQGTATDTQYF; D gene: TRBD1; V gene: TRBV28; J gene: TRBJ2-3; clone size: -
CDR3 DNA: TGCGCCAGCAGCTTGAATGCGGGGAGCACATACGCGCAGTACTTC; CDR3 protein: CASSLNAGSTYAQYF; D gene: -; V gene: TRBV5-1; J gene: TRBJ2-7; clone size: -
CDR3 DNA: TGTGCCAGCAGCCTAGCAGCAGATCCTCCCTACGAGCAGTACTTC; CDR3 protein: CASSLAADPPYEQYF; D gene: -; V gene: TRBV4-2; J gene: TRBJ2-7; clone size: -
CDR3 DNA: TGCGCCAGCGGCTTGGGGACTGGCAAGAGTTTCTCCTACAATGAGCAGTACTTC; CDR3 protein: CASGLGTGKSFSYNEQYF; D gene: -; V gene: TRBV5-1; J gene: TRBJ2-7; clone size: -
CDR3 DNA: TGTGCCAGCAGCTTAGACCCAGGGGGTCACTACGAGCAGTACTTC; CDR3 protein: CASSLDPGGHYEQYF; D gene: TRBD1; V gene: TRBV11-2; J gene: TRBJ2-7; clone size: -
CDR3 DNA: TGCGCCAGCAGTCGGGGGGGCAAAAACATTCAGTCCTTC; CDR3 protein: CASSRGGKNIQSF; D gene: TRBD2; V gene: TRBV6-5; J gene: TRBJ2-4; clone size: -
CDR3 DNA: TGCAGTGCTGAATGCCCGGGACAGTACTACGAGCAGTACTTC; CDR3 protein: CSAECPGQYYEQYF; D gene: TRBD1; V gene: TRBV20-1; J gene: TRBJ2-7; clone size: -